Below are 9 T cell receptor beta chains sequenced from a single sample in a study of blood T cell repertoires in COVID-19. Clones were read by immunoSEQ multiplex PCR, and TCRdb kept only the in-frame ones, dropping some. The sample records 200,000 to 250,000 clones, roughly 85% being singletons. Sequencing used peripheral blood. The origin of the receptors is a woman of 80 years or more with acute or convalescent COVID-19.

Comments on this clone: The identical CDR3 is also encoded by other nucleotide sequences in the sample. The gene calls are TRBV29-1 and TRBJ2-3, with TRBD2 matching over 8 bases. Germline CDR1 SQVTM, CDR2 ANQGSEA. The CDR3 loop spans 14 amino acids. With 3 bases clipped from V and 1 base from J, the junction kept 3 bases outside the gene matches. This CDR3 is CSVDRRGGTDTQYF. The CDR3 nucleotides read TGCAGCGTTGATAGGCGGGGGGGCACAGATACGCAGTATTTT.

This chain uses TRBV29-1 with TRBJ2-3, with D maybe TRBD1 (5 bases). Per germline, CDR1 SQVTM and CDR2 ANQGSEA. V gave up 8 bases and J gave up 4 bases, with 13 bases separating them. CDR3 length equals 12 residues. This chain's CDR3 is CSSGRASDTQYF. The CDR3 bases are TGCAGCTCCGGCAGGGCCTCAGATACGCAGTATTTT.

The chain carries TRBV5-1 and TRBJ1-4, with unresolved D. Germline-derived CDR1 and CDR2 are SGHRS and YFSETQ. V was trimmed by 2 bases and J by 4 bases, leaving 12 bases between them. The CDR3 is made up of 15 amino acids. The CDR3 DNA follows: TGCGCCAGCAGCTTCGAGGGCCTATATAATGAAAAACTGTTTTTT. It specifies CASSFEGLYNEKLFF.

The CDR3 protein is CASSRGSGGGLHTTQPQHF. The DNA for the CDR3 is TGTGCCAGCAGCCGAGGATCCGGCGGGGGGCTGCATACCACTCAGCCCCAGCATTTT. The V call is TRBV7-6, the J call TRBJ1-5; D may be TRBD1 (6 bases). This CDR3 is built from 19 residues. CDR1 SGHVS and CDR2 FNYEAQ come from the germline V gene. Deletions cut 5 bases from V and 6 bases from J, with 29 bases between.

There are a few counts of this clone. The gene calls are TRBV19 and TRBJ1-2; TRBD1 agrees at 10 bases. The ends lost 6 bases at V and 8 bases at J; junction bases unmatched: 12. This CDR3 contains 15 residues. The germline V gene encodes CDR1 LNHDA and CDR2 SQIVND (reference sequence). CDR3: CASSSPGTGERGYTF. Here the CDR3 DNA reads TGTGCCAGTAGCTCCCCCGGGACAGGGGAACGAGGCTACACCTTC.

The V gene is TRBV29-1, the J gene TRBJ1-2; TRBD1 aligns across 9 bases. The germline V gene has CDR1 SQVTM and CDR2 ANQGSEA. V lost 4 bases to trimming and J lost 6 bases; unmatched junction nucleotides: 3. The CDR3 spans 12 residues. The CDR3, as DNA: TGCAGCGTTGGACGGACAGGGGATGGCTACACCTTC. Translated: CSVGRTGDGYTF.

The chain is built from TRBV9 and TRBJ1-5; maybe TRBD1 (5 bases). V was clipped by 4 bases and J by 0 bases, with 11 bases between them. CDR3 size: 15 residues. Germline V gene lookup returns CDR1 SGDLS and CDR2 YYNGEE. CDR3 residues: CASSLTGDSNQPQHF. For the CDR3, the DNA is TGTGCCAGCAGCTTAACAGGAGATAGCAATCAGCCCCAGCATTTT.

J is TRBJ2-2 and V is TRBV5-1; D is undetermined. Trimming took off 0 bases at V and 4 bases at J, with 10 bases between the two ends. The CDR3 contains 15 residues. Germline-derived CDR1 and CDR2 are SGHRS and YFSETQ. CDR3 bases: TGCGCCAGCAGCTTGGTACCAGGTATCACCGGGGAGCTGTTTTTT. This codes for CASSLVPGITGELFF.

CDR3: CAITMNGAYNEQFF. The CDR3, as DNA: TGTGCCATCACTATGAACGGGGCCTACAATGAGCAGTTCTTC. The chain carries TRBV10-3 and TRBJ2-1, with a tentative D call TRBD2 (5 bases). V was shortened by 7 bases and J by 2 bases, with 12 bases between the two germline ends. From germline, CDR1 is ENHRY and CDR2 SYGVKD. The CDR3 covers 14 residues.